Following are 5 T cell receptor beta chains from one sample sequenced in a study of shared clonotypes between healthy human individuals. The assay was immunoSEQ multiplex PCR, and TCRdb's table has in-frame clones only and misses some. The sample lists about 1 million clones, about 75% seen once, with approximately 1.5% in the top ten. Sequenced input: memory CD4+ T cells sorted from blood. The sample's subset: CD45RA-negative fraction. Every receptor here comes from a man younger than 30 in good health.

The chain couples TRBV11-2 to TRBJ2-1, with 15 nucleotides matching TRBD2. Germline loops: CDR1 SGHAT, CDR2 FQNNGV. V trimming: 3 bases; J trimming: 8 bases; junction bases outside the gene matches: 2. The CDR3 has 15 amino acids. As DNA, the CDR3 is TGTGCCAGCAGCTTGGGACTAGCGGGAGGCCATGAGCAGTTCTTC. Translated, it gives CASSLGLAGGHEQFF.

The J gene is TRBJ1-1, the V gene TRBV5-5; tentative D call: TRBD1 (5 bases). This CDR3 is built from 14 residues. Trimming removed 4 bases from V and 5 bases from J, with 15 bases in between. The V gene's germline CDR1 is SGHKS and CDR2 YYEKEE (reference sequence). The CDR3: CASSLSGGNTEAFF. The CDR3 DNA reads TGTGCCAGCAGCCTGTCGGGGGGAAATACTGAAGCTTTCTTT.

In this sample, this clone turned up a few times. J is TRBJ2-4 and V is TRBV5-4; 7 nucleotides match TRBD1. The CDR3 consists of 15 residues. J gave up 3 bases and V 1 base, and 4 bases lay outside the gene matches. Germline assignment: CDR1 SGHNT and CDR2 YYREEE (reference sequence). The CDR3 loop reads CASSLLPGGKNIQYF. CDR3 bases: TGTGCCAGCAGCTTGTTACCAGGGGGCAAAAACATTCAGTACTTC.

The V and J genes are TRBV5-1 and TRBJ2-7, with 10 nucleotides matching TRBD1. Trimming cost V 7 bases and J 5 bases; bases outside gene matches: 6. CDR1 is SGHRS, CDR2 YFSETQ, per germline. CDR3 length: 13 amino acids. The CDR3 region has the DNA TGCGCCAGCCTATCGACAGGGGGCAACGAGCAGTACTTC. Translation gives CASLSTGGNEQYF.

The genes are TRBV10-2 and TRBJ1-1, with a possible D match to TRBD1 (5 bases). This CDR3 is 13 amino acids long. Germline loops: CDR1 WSHSY, CDR2 SAAADI. Trimming cost V 4 bases and J 4 bases, with 10 bases left between them. The CDR3 spells CASSVGGTTEAFF. The CDR3 DNA reads as TGCGCCAGCAGTGTGGGAGGGACCACTGAAGCTTTCTTT.